One and the same sample provided the 29 T cell receptor beta chains below, sequenced in a study of blood T cells in healthy people across ages. It was with a sample-barcoded 5' primer and a J-beta primer mix that a second PCR of about 6 to 11 cycles was run. TCRdb re-called the 5' RACE reads through MiXCR, storing one row per CDR3 protein. The sample lists approximately 800,000 distinct CDR3 sequences; 62% were seen once. The sequencing sample was made of blood. All receptors derive from a man aged 30 to 39 in good health.

The gene calls are TRBV6-5 and TRBJ2-5; D is unclear. The J call could be wrong; TRBJ2-7 is a better fit for the DNA end. CDR3 size: 14 residues. Germline V gene data show CDR1 as MNHEY and CDR2 as SVGAGI. The CDR3, as DNA: TGTGCCAGCAGAACAATAACCGGGTCTTACGAGCAGTACTTC. Amino acid sequence: CASRTITGSYEQYF.

This CDR3 reads CASSENRDTNIQYF. The CDR3 coding sequence is TGTGCCAGCAGCGAGAACCGGGACACAAACATTCAGTACTTC. The chain employs TRBV7-3 and TRBJ2-7; tentative D call: TRBD1 (6 bases). The J call is doubtful: the DNA matches TRBJ2-4 better. CDR3 size: 14 residues. The germline gives CDR1 SGHTA, CDR2 FQGTGA.

This chain joins TRBV20-1 and TRBJ2-1, with TRBD1 identical over 7 bases. With V trimmed by 3 bases and J by 7 bases, 12 bases remained unmatched. This CDR3 is 15 amino acids long. From germline, CDR1 is DFQATT and CDR2 SNEGSKA (reference sequence). The CDR3 is CSASQTTGLLNEQFF. The CDR3 nucleotides read TGCAGTGCTAGCCAAACGACAGGGCTGTTGAATGAGCAGTTCTTC.

The rearrangement links TRBV20-1 to TRBJ1-3; D call uncertain. Trimming removed 6 bases from V and 0 bases from J, with 9 bases in between. This CDR3 is built from 13 residues. Looked up from germline, CDR1 is DFQATT and CDR2 is SNEGSKA (reference sequence). Here the CDR3 reads CSAEQDSGNTIYF. In DNA form, the CDR3 reads TGCAGTGCCGAACAAGACTCTGGAAACACCATATATTTT.

V is TRBV5-1 and J is TRBJ2-3, with D perhaps TRBD1 or TRBD2 (5 bases each). Trimming took 0 bases from V and 0 from J, leaving 11 bases between them. There are 16 residues in the CDR3. Germline-derived CDR1 and CDR2 are SGHRS and YFSETQ. CDR3 nucleotide sequence: TGCGCCAGCAGCTTGGAGCCGGGACCCAGCACAGATACGCAGTATTTT. This codes for CASSLEPGPSTDTQYF.

V and J are TRBV28 and TRBJ1-5, with D unresolved. This CDR3 region has 15 residues. The germline gives CDR1 MDHEN, CDR2 SYDVKM. Trimming took 3 bases from V and 2 from J, leaving 11 bases between them. CDR3 nucleotide sequence: TGTGCCAGCAGTTTGTACGGGAGAGGCAATCAGCCCCAGCATTTT. Translated: CASSLYGRGNQPQHF. Combining the CDR3 with reference TRBV28 and TRBJ1-5 gives the whole variable domain DVKVTQSSRYLVKRTGEKVFLECVQDMDHENMFWYRQDPGLGLRLIYFSYDVKMKEKGDIPEGYSVSREKKERFSLILESASTNQTSMYLCASSLYGRGNQPQHFGDGTRLSIL.

Only a few counts were recorded for this clonotype. This chain's CDR3 is CASSFAGGVYEQYF. The CDR3 DNA is TGTGCCAGCAGTTTCGCGGGGGGAGTCTACGAGCAGTACTTC. The rearrangement uses TRBV27 and TRBJ2-7, with 8 bases that match TRBD2. The germline V gene has CDR1 MNHEY and CDR2 SMNVEV (reference sequence). V was pared by 3 bases and J by 3 bases, with 4 bases of the junction left unmatched. The CDR3 extends over 14 amino acids.

The chain recombines TRBV12-3 or TRBV12-4 with TRBJ2-5; D is uncertain. The CDR3 contains 14 residues. The germline V and J ends were trimmed by 5 bases and 5 bases, with 15 bases remaining between them. The CDR3 reads CASSPITAGETQYF. As DNA, the CDR3 is TGTGCCAGCAGTCCTATCACCGCTGGGGAGACCCAGTACTTC.

As for this clonotype: Compared with germline, one end of the junction differs, possibly owing to a read error. The V call is TRBV28, the J call TRBJ2-2; 7 bases agree with TRBD1. The CDR3 length is 15 residues. Germline-derived CDR1 and CDR2 are MDHEN and SYDVKM. The chain's CDR3 is CVSSPGTANTGELFF. The CDR3 DNA sequence: TGTGTCAGCAGTCCCGGGACAGCGAACACCGGGGAGCTGTTTTTT.

This clonotype was seen once. This chain links TRBV11-2 with TRBJ2-7; 9 bases are a match to TRBD1. V gave up 7 bases and J gave up 3 bases; unmatched junction bases: 7. Germline V gives CDR1 SGHAT, CDR2 FQNNGV. This CDR3 is built from 14 residues. The CDR3 nucleotides are TGTGCCAGCACCAAGGGGGGACAGGGCTACGAGCAGTACTTC. This codes for CASTKGGQGYEQYF.

The chain joins TRBV3-1 to TRBJ2-4; possibly TRBD1 or TRBD2 for D (5 bases each). The CDR3 has 14 amino acids. Germline V gene sequence: CDR1 LGHDT, CDR2 YNNKEL (reference sequence). V lost 1 base and J lost 8, with 12 bases in between. This CDR3 is CASSQGGITDIQYF. The CDR3 DNA is TGTGCCAGCAGCCAAGGGGGGATAACGGACATTCAGTACTTC.

This clonotype has only a few counts. The rearrangement links TRBV20-1 to TRBJ2-1; 8 bases agree with TRBD2. The germline V gene has CDR1 DFQATT and CDR2 SNEGSKA (reference sequence). With 7 bases clipped from V and 7 bases from J, the junction kept 9 bases outside the gene matches. The length of the CDR3 is 13 residues. The chain's CDR3 is CSVSAGARNEQFF. DNA of the CDR3: TGCAGTGTCTCAGCGGGGGCCAGAAATGAGCAGTTCTTC.

The rearrangement joins TRBV30 to TRBJ1-2; D gene uncertain. Germline V gene lookup returns CDR1 GTSNPN and CDR2 SVGIG (reference sequence). V lost 3 bases and J 3 bases, leaving 8 bases between the germline ends. The CDR3 length is 12 residues. CDR3 in amino acids: CAWSEPHYGYTF. CDR3 DNA sequence: TGTGCCTGGAGCGAACCGCACTATGGCTACACCTTC.

V usage is TRBV7-2 and J usage is TRBJ1-5; no clear D gene. The V gene's germline CDR1 is SGHTA and CDR2 FQGNSA. This CDR3 has 15 residues. V gave up 1 base and J gave up 0 bases, with 7 bases separating them. The CDR3 sequence: CASSLDPHSNQPQHF. CDR3 sequence (DNA): TGTGCCAGCAGCTTAGATCCCCATAGCAATCAGCCCCAGCATTTT. Based on the CDR3 plus reference TRBV7-2 and TRBJ1-5, the full variable domain is GAGVSQSPSNKVTEKGKDVELRCDPISGHTALYWYRQSLGQGLEFLIYFQGNSAPDKSGLPSDRFSAERTGGSVSTLTIQRTQQEDSAVYLCASSLDPHSNQPQHFGDGTRLSIL.

In this sample, this clonotype turned up a few times. The chain joins TRBV2 to TRBJ1-2; weak D call: TRBD1 (6 bases). This CDR3 comprises 14 residues. CDR1 and CDR2 (germline): SNHLY, FYNNEI. Trimming stripped 7 bases from V and 7 bases from J, with 19 bases between. DNA for the CDR3: TGTGCCAGCACCACACTCGGGGGCTCGGGTGGCTACACCTTC. This encodes CASTTLGGSGGYTF.

The chain joins TRBV30 to TRBJ1-1, with D uncertain. The V end lost 8 bases, the J end lost 2 bases, and 12 bases lay between the germline ends. This CDR3 region has 12 residues. The germline V gene has CDR1 GTSNPN and CDR2 SVGIG (reference sequence). The CDR3 nucleotides read TGTGCCCGAGCCATCCTCAACACTGAAGCTTTCTTT. Its translation is CARAILNTEAFF.

The V and J genes are TRBV9 and TRBJ1-2; D gene ambiguous. V was cut by 0 bases and J by 4 bases, with 13 bases left in between. This CDR3 comprises 15 residues. The germline CDR1 and CDR2 sequences are SGDLS and YYNGEE. This chain's CDR3 is CASSVAAQTGYGYTF. The CDR3 coding sequence is TGTGCCAGCAGCGTAGCGGCGCAGACGGGCTATGGCTACACCTTC.

The V and J genes are TRBV5-6 and TRBJ1-2, with D unclear. Trimming cost V 1 base and J 3 bases, with 10 bases left between them. The CDR3 is 14 amino acids. Per the germline V gene, CDR1 is SGHDT and CDR2 is YYEEEE. CDR3 amino acids: CASSLYFADYGYTF. Here the CDR3 DNA reads TGTGCCAGCAGCTTGTATTTCGCTGACTATGGCTACACCTTC.

V gene TRBV7-9 combines with J gene TRBJ2-5, with D possibly matching TRBD1 (5 bases). Trimming left V 2 bases short and J 2 bases short, with 12 bases between. The germline gives CDR1 SEHNR, CDR2 FQNEAQ (reference sequence). CDR3 length: 15 residues. The CDR3 loop is CASSLYTGFQETQYF. The CDR3 DNA is TGTGCCAGCAGCTTATACACAGGTTTTCAAGAGACCCAGTACTTC.

V gene TRBV4-2 combines with J gene TRBJ1-2; 8 nucleotides line up with TRBD1. There are 15 residues in the CDR3. J was trimmed by 6 bases and V by 2 bases; bases with no gene match: 8. Germline V gives CDR1 LGHNA, CDR2 YNFKEQ. The CDR3 loop is CASSQPDRVWHGYTF. The DNA for the CDR3 is TGTGCCAGCAGCCAACCGGACAGGGTGTGGCATGGCTACACCTTC.

The CDR3 nucleotides read TGCAGTGCGCCACTAGCGGGAGCGGGAAGCACAGATACGCAGTATTTT. Translated, it gives CSAPLAGAGSTDTQYF. The chain combines TRBV20-1 with TRBJ2-3; 11 bases match TRBD2. V was pared by 6 bases and J by 0 bases, with 8 bases of the junction left unmatched. The CDR3 consists of 16 residues. CDR1 is DFQATT and CDR2 is SNEGSKA in the germline V gene (reference sequence).

This clonotype showed up just a few times. The chain recombines TRBV20-1 with TRBJ2-1, with a tentative D call TRBD1 (6 bases). Trimming shortened V by 1 base and J by 4 bases, and 14 bases separated the two germline ends. The CDR3 has 15 residues. Germline CDR1 reads DFQATT; CDR2 reads SNEGSKA (reference sequence). DNA for the CDR3: TGCAGTGCTAGAGTTAGGACAGCGCTTTACAATGAGCAGTTCTTC. This sequence encodes CSARVRTALYNEQFF.

In this sample, this clonotype turned up a few times. This chain links TRBV20-1 with TRBJ2-7, with D perhaps TRBD1 (5 bases). Trimming took 3 bases from V and 4 from J, leaving 10 bases between them. Germline CDR1 reads DFQATT; CDR2 reads SNEGSKA (reference sequence). The CDR3 is 12 residues long. CDR3 in amino acids: CSASTGLYEQYF. The CDR3 DNA is TGCAGTGCTAGTACAGGCTTATACGAGCAGTACTTC.

A note on this clonotype: This may stem from a read error, because a much larger clone lies one nucleotide away. J is TRBJ2-7 and V is TRBV25-1; D is possibly TRBD2 (5 bases). The CDR3 length is 15 residues. Germline V gene data show CDR1 as MGHDK and CDR2 as SYGVNS. CDR3 DNA: TGTGCCAGCAGTGGCCGCGAGGGCTACTCCTACGAGCAGAACTTC. Its translation is CASSGREGYSYEQNF.

The J gene is TRBJ2-4, the V gene TRBV28; D call uncertain. Gene TRBJ2-7 matches the end of the DNA better, so the J call may be wrong. The CDR3 is 14 residues long. CDR1 and CDR2 from the germline V gene are MDHEN and SYDVKM. The DNA of the CDR3 is TGTGCCAGCAGGACGCCGGGCCCCCCGGGCGAGCAGTACTTC. This encodes CASRTPGPPGEQYF.

This clonotype showed up just a few times. The V gene is TRBV10-3, the J gene TRBJ2-1, with no clear D. Trimming shortened V by 6 bases and J by 0 bases, and 15 bases separated the two germline ends. The CDR3 is made up of 16 amino acids. Germline values: CDR1 ENHRY, CDR2 SYGVKD. CDR3 in DNA: TGTGCCATCAGGCGAGCCCTACCAAGCTCCTACAATGAGCAGTTCTTC. Its translation is CAIRRALPSSYNEQFF.

V and J are TRBV10-3 and TRBJ1-1; D uncertain. CDR1 and CDR2 (germline): ENHRY, SYGVKD. V lost 8 bases to trimming and J lost 1 base, with 11 bases between them. The CDR3 totals 13 residues. CDR3 coding DNA: TGTGCCATCTCAGGACCCACGAACACTGAAGCTTTCTTT. Encoded protein: CAISGPTNTEAFF.

The genes are TRBV14 and TRBJ1-2; no firm D call. CDR3 length equals 11 residues. Germline CDR1 SGHDN, CDR2 FVKESK. V was pared by 5 bases and J by 8 bases, with 9 bases between. The CDR3 DNA is TGTGCCAGCAGCTCATTAGAGGGCTACACCTTC. Amino acid sequence: CASSSLEGYTF.

In this sample, this clonotype turned up a few times. The chain is built from TRBV5-1 and TRBJ2-3; 12 bases fit TRBD2. The trim removed 4 bases at V and 9 bases at J, leaving 12 bases unmatched. The CDR3 is 16 amino acids. The germline V gene has CDR1 SGHRS and CDR2 YFSETQ. The CDR3 bases are TGCGCCAGCAGCGGCGTGACTAGCGGGGGCTCGGAAACGCAGTATTTT. Translated, it gives CASSGVTSGGSETQYF. The full variable domain, completed using reference TRBV5-1 and TRBJ2-3, is KAGVTQTPRYLIKTRGQQVTLSCSPISGHRSVSWYQQTPGQGLQFLFEYFSETQRNKGNFPGRFSGRQFSNSRSEMNVSTLELGDSALYLCASSGVTSGGSETQYFGPGTRLTVL.